The rows below give T cell receptor beta chains drawn from one sample of a study of T cells after yellow fever vaccination. TCRdb ran MiXCR on the 5' RACE reads and lists one entry per CDR3 protein. In the table there are roughly 63,000 distinct CDR3 sequences, 6% to 7.5% of which are singletons. The sample was CD8+ T cells sorted from PBMCs, taken 15 days after the yellow fever booster vaccination. Source of these receptors: a man aged 30-40 years who received the YFV17D yellow fever vaccine. Each CDR3 is given without its conserved first and last residue.

TRBJ1-6,14,TRBV4-3,ASSRTLRDGNSPLH
TRBJ2-7,12,TRBV20-1,SAIDRGTAYEQY
TRBJ1-1,15,TRBV29-1,SVYTGTARFLNTEAF
TRBJ2-7,13,TRBV5-1,ASSVGQGVGYEQY
TRBJ2-5,10,TRBV6-6,ASSYGRETQY
TRBJ1-6,14,TRBV3-1,ASSQEHPVTYSPLH
TRBJ2-1,16,TRBV12-3/TRBV12-4,ASSPEVLAGGPRVEQF
TRBJ2-1,11,TRBV7-2,ASSLGTFNEQF
TRBJ1-4,13,TRBV3-1,ASSKEIAWTEKLF
TRBJ2-1,16,TRBV5-6,ASSRGLAGPFSYNEQF
TRBJ2-4,11,TRBV20-1,SAAEFDKNIQY
TRBJ1-5,13,TRBV2,ASKWGSYSNQPQH
TRBJ2-7,13,TRBV19,ASSMVGQVAYEQY
TRBJ2-5,13,TRBV29-1,SVAWTSLTQETQY
TRBJ2-5,13,TRBV12-3/TRBV12-4,ASSLAAVWAETQY
TRBJ1-2,13,TRBV2,ASRIFQDSSYGYT
TRBJ2-3,18,TRBV28,ASSLFRRGVAAVPTDTQY
TRBJ2-7,12,TRBV29-1,SVEVRDRPYEQY
TRBJ2-5,11,TRBV6-6,ASSYSRVETQY
TRBJ2-1,12,TRBV5-1,ASQLIGSVIEQF
TRBJ2-7,15,TRBV20-1,CARAGQAGGFSYEQY
TRBJ2-7,15,TRBV7-2,ASSLVSLAGQSYEQY
TRBJ2-7,13,TRBV12-3/TRBV12-4,ASSLRLAGRYEQY
TRBJ2-7,14,TRBV9,ASSPRREAGSYEQY
TRBJ2-1,12,TRBV29-1,SVDLGLGYNEQF
TRBJ2-3,11,TRBV30,AWRMDSTDRQY
TRBJ2-1,14,TRBV18,ASSRSGDSSYNEQF
TRBJ2-7,12,TRBV19,ASSISGSSYEQY
TRBJ2-7,9,TRBV5-1,ASSLGIEQY
TRBJ2-3,10,TRBV6-2/TRBV6-3,ASTQGRDTQY
TRBJ2-1,12,TRBV20-1,SAGTGRSYNEQF
TRBJ2-2,12,TRBV4-2,ASRGRANTGELF
TRBJ2-7,12,TRBV6-2/TRBV6-3,ATEGGPRSYEQY
TRBJ2-1,13,TRBV27,ASSLPGLAGNEQF